The source of this TCR beta chain is a study of Graves' ophthalmopathy and Graves' hyperthyroidism. Study outcomes and limitations: In predicting ophthalmopathy progression, the model reached 70.59% sensitivity and 72% to 85% specificity.

Germline values: CDR1 GTSNPN, CDR2 SVGIG (reference sequence). This CDR3 comprises 14 residues. Losses at the gene ends were 5 bases for V and 6 bases for J; bases not matched to a gene: 6. This clonotype was counted many times. No antigen is known for it. From RNA, the CDR3 regions of TCR beta chains were amplified and sequenced. A first-round RT-PCR used HTBI primers, followed by a second-round multiplex PCR. MiXCR was run by TCRdb on the multiplex PCR reads, yielding one entry per CDR3 protein. The data hold about 500,000 distinct CDR3 sequences, with over 13% observed a single time. This TCR came from a woman in her twenties or thirties with Graves' ophthalmopathy. Sequencing was performed on blood. V usage is TRBV30 and J usage is TRBJ1-6; 8 bases are shared with TRBD1. CDR3 DNA sequence: TGTGCCTGGGACAGGGGATCGCCTAATTCACCCCTCCACTTT. Translation gives CAWDRGSPNSPLHF.